The 14 T cell receptor beta chains below were found in one sample sequenced in a study of T-cell reconstitution after alpha-beta-depleted transplantation in children. The authors prepared the TCRbeta library with unique molecular identifiers. TCRdb passed the PCR reads through MiXCR, listing each CDR3 protein once. Here the sample spans a few hundred thousand distinct CDR3 sequences, more than 10% being singletons. This specimen was PBMCs, taken from the stem cell graft. These receptors originate from a human donor who donated a stem cell graft to a child with Fanconi anemia.

This clonotype was seen at least ten times. The gene calls are TRBV11-2 and TRBJ1-1, with TRBD1 as a possible D gene (6 bases). There are 14 residues in the CDR3. The germline V gene encodes CDR1 SGHAT and CDR2 FQNNGV. V lost 5 bases and J 6 bases, leaving 16 bases between the germline ends. The CDR3 spells CASSRTAGRSEAFF. In DNA, the CDR3 is TGTGCCAGCAGCCGGACAGCCGGCAGGTCTGAAGCTTTCTTT. Full variable domain (missing parts from reference TRBV11-2 and TRBJ1-1): EAGVAQSPRYKIIEKRQSVAFWCNPISGHATLYWYQQILGQGPKLLIQFQNNGVVDDSQLPKDRFSAERLKGVDSTLKIQPAKLEDSAVYLCASSRTAGRSEAFFGQGTRLTVV.

This clonotype was detected ten times or more. This chain joins TRBV20-1 and TRBJ2-5, with D maybe TRBD1 (6 bases). V was shortened by 2 bases and J by 2 bases, with 12 bases between the two germline ends. The CDR3 consists of 14 residues. The germline gives CDR1 DFQATT, CDR2 SNEGSKA (reference sequence). The CDR3 sequence: CSARSGTIQETQYF. The CDR3 coding sequence is TGCAGTGCTAGATCCGGGACAATACAAGAGACCCAGTACTTC.

For the CDR3, the DNA is TGTGCCAGCAGCGTAGGATCAGGGCCTAACACCGGGGAGCTGTTTTTT. Its protein is CASSVGSGPNTGELFF. This rearrangement joins TRBV9 to TRBJ2-2; D is perhaps TRBD1 (5 bases). The V end lost 0 bases, the J end lost 2 bases, and 11 bases lay between the germline ends. In germline, CDR1 is SGDLS, CDR2 YYNGEE. CDR3 length: 16 residues.

This chain connects TRBV6-1 to TRBJ2-5; 8 bases are shared with TRBD2. J gave up 2 bases and V 7 bases, and 9 bases lay outside the gene matches. This CDR3 is 15 amino acids long. Per germline, CDR1 MNHNS and CDR2 SASEGT. The CDR3: CASKRIAGKQETQYF. CDR3 bases: TGTGCCAGCAAGAGAATAGCGGGGAAACAAGAGACCCAGTACTTC.

This sequence joins TRBV6-1 and TRBJ1-5, with D unresolved. V lost 1 base and J 0 bases, leaving 13 bases between the germline ends. Germline V gene lookup returns CDR1 MNHNS and CDR2 SASEGT. The CDR3 is made up of 17 amino acids. Here the CDR3 reads CASSEGSRPYSNQPQHF. The CDR3 region has the DNA TGTGCCAGCAGTGAAGGAAGTAGACCTTATAGCAATCAGCCCCAGCATTTT.

V and J are TRBV20-1 and TRBJ2-1; 8 bases line up with TRBD1. This CDR3 region has 15 residues. V trimming: 0 bases; J trimming: 5 bases; junction bases outside the gene matches: 6. Germline assignment: CDR1 DFQATT and CDR2 SNEGSKA (reference sequence). The CDR3: CSARDGTGMDNEQFF. CDR3 DNA: TGCAGTGCTAGAGATGGGACAGGAATGGACAATGAGCAGTTCTTC.

The chain couples TRBV30 to TRBJ2-2, with 8 positions matching TRBD1. The CDR3 is 16 residues long. The V gene end was trimmed by 5 bases and the J gene end by 4 bases; junction bases not matched to a gene: 12. CDR1 and CDR2 (germline): GTSNPN, SVGIG (reference sequence). The CDR3 coding sequence is TGTGCCTGGGCCAGACAGGGGACGGCGGGCACCGGGGAGCTGTTTTTT. It translates to CAWARQGTAGTGELFF.

V is TRBV5-5 and J is TRBJ2-3; possibly TRBD1 for D (6 bases). V was clipped by 4 bases and J by 2 bases, with 14 bases between them. Germline CDR1 is SGHKS and CDR2 is YYEKEE (reference sequence). The CDR3 contains 15 residues. The CDR3 DNA follows: TGTGCCAGCAGCCTCTCATGGGGGCCCACAGATACGCAGTATTTT. It specifies CASSLSWGPTDTQYF.

This clonotype was recorded a few times. The chain uses TRBV4-2 and TRBJ2-6; tentative D call: TRBD2 (5 bases). The V gene's germline CDR1 is LGHNA and CDR2 YNFKEQ. The germline V and J ends were trimmed by 0 bases and 4 bases, with 13 bases remaining between them. This CDR3 comprises 17 residues. The CDR3 nucleotides read TGTGCCAGCAGCCAAGAATCACAGCTAGCAGGGGCCAACGTCCTGACTTTC. Its protein product is CASSQESQLAGANVLTF.

There are many counts of this clonotype. The chain couples TRBV5-5 to TRBJ2-7, with TRBD1 identical over 7 bases. The CDR3 has 14 residues. J gave up 2 bases and V 4 bases, and 6 bases lay outside the gene matches. Germline V gene lookup returns CDR1 SGHKS and CDR2 YYEKEE (reference sequence). CDR3 residues: CASSIRDSTYEQYF. The CDR3 nucleotides are TGTGCCAGCAGCATCCGGGACAGTACCTACGAGCAGTACTTC.

This clonotype was picked up a small number of times. The V gene is TRBV7-2, the J gene TRBJ1-1; no firm D call. V was clipped by 5 bases and J by 7 bases, with 11 bases between them. Per germline, CDR1 SGHTA and CDR2 FQGNSA. This CDR3 spans 12 amino acids. CDR3 amino acids: CASSPSYVEAFF. CDR3 DNA sequence: TGTGCCAGCAGCCCATCTTATGTTGAAGCTTTCTTT.

The genes are TRBV2 and TRBJ2-6; D is perhaps TRBD1 or TRBD2 (6 bases each). The germline V gene encodes CDR1 SNHLY and CDR2 FYNNEI. Trimming pared 2 bases from V and 2 bases from J, leaving 10 bases between. The CDR3 has 16 amino acids. CDR3 coding DNA: TGTGCCAGCAGTGAAATGGGGGGCGCTGGGGCCAACGTCCTGACTTTC. Its protein is CASSEMGGAGANVLTF.

This clonotype was counted a few times. The gene calls are TRBV29-1 and TRBJ1-2; no clear D gene. From germline, CDR1 is SQVTM and CDR2 ANQGSEA. This CDR3 comprises 12 residues. Trimming took 0 bases from V and 8 from J, leaving 10 bases between them. The CDR3 DNA reads TGCAGCGTTGAAGAGGGTCGGAGCGGCTACACCTTC. Translated: CSVEEGRSGYTF.

The chain uses TRBV5-1 and TRBJ2-7; no clear D gene. Germline V lookup: CDR1 SGHRS, CDR2 YFSETQ. The CDR3 is 14 amino acids. V was clipped by 4 bases and J by 3 bases, with 14 bases between them. The CDR3 reads CASSPATVYYEQYF. The CDR3 coding sequence is TGCGCCAGCAGCCCCGCGACGGTGTACTACGAGCAGTACTTC.